The clone carrying this TCR beta chain was counted a single time. Its antigen is still unknown. Primers for the PCR totalled 60 Vbeta and 13 Jbeta. Some clones are missing from TCRdb's copy, which holds only in-frame ones; the method was immunoSEQ multiplex PCR. Of around 200,000 clones listed, almost 75% are singletons. This entry belongs to a study of cytomegalovirus exposure and HLA in healthy donors. CDR3 size: 15 residues. Trimming took 5 bases from V and 4 from J; bases not matched to a gene: 7. The germline gives CDR1 KGHSH, CDR2 LQKENI. The study's findings and limits: Later on, a genetic analysis was performed. It linked a missense variant in DCLRE1C with V- and J-gene trimming of TCR beta. Among donors in an Asian-associated ancestry cluster, a later analysis reportedly found fewer N-insertions than the roughly 700-donor mean. As was reported, the classifier diagnosed cytomegalovirus status with high specificity and sensitivity.

Sequenced material: PBMCs. This clonotype was sampled from a woman under 40 in good health and CMV-seropositive. The chain carries TRBV18 and TRBJ2-1; 8 bases match TRBD2. CDR3 coding DNA: TGTGCCAGCTCATTTAAGCGGGAGTCTTACAATGAGCAGTTCTTC. It codes for CASSFKRESYNEQFF.